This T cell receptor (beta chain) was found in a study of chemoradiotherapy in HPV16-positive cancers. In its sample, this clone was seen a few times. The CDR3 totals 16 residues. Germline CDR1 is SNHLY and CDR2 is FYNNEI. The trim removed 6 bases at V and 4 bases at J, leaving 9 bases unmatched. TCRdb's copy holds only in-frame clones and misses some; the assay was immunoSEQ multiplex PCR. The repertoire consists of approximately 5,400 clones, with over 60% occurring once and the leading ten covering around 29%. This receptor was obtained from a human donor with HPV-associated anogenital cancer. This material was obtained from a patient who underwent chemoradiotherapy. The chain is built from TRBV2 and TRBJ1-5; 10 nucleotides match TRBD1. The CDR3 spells CASSRTGGVGNQPQHF. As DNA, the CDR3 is TGTGCCAGCAGCCGGACAGGGGGAGTCGGTAATCAGCCCCAGCATTTT. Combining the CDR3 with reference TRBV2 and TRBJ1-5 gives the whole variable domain EPEVTQTPSHQVTQMGQEVILRCVPISNHLYFYWYRQILGQKVEFLVSFYNNEISEKSEIFDDQFSVERPDGSNFTLKIRSTKLEDSAMYFCASSRTGGVGNQPQHFGDGTRLSIL.